The clone carrying this T cell receptor beta chain was seen ten or more times. Its matching antigen is unknown. Per the germline V gene, CDR1 is SGHAT and CDR2 is FQNNGV. Trimming took 3 bases from V and 7 from J, leaving 19 bases between them. This CDR3 is 17 amino acids long. Each CDR3 protein is one row after TCRdb ran MiXCR on the reads. In the table there are some 390,000 distinct CDR3 sequences, 15% to 20% of which are singletons. These data are taken from a study of T cell repertoires in cytomegalovirus infection. About the study: Carrying CMV and the relevant HLA type showed in public TCR beta signatures. Whole-study findings and limits: The ex vivo response was dominated by HLA-C-restricted CMV-specific TCR beta clonotypes. Cumulative public TCR beta family frequency identified carriers of CMV plus the relevant HLA.

The chain carries TRBV11-2 and TRBJ1-6; tentative D call: TRBD1 (5 bases). This receptor was identified in a human donor in good health (CMV status not recorded). Some clones in this sample may be carry-over from other donors' samples. What was sequenced was PBMCs. CDR3 amino acids: CASSLIYQGLWNSPLHF. Written as DNA, the CDR3 is TGTGCCAGCAGCTTGATTTACCAGGGACTATGGAATTCACCCCTCCACTTT.